This TCR beta chain was profiled in a study of CD8 T cells in Susac syndrome. TCR beta was sequenced from blood CD8+ and CD4+ T cells. The multiple sclerosis control group consisted of treatment-naive patients whose relapsing-remitting disease, which was either stable or active, fulfilled revised McDonald criteria. With random hexamers, about 0.5 to 1 ug RNA was reverse transcribed. The CDR3 of TCR beta was amplified by immunoSEQ multiplex PCR across 54 Vbeta and 13 Jbeta. TCRdb re-analysed the immunoSEQ multiplex PCR reads in MiXCR, keeping a single row per CDR3 protein. The sample carries under 150,000 distinct CDR3 sequences, around nine tenths recorded once. The TCR originated in a human donor with multiple sclerosis. The sequenced material came from CD8+ T cells from PBMCs.

The CDR3, as DNA: TGCGCCAGCAGCTTGGGATCCCTGGGGAACAATCAGCCCCAGCATTTT. Its protein product is CASSLGSLGNNQPQHF. The genes are TRBV5-1 and TRBJ1-5; unclear D gene. Germline loops: CDR1 SGHRS, CDR2 YFSETQ. The CDR3 has 16 amino acids. Trimming took 0 bases from V and 3 from J, leaving 13 bases between them.